This is a list of T cell receptor beta chains from one sample in a study of regulatory T cells in long-lasting Graves disease. TCRdb re-called the multiplex PCR reads through MiXCR, storing one row per CDR3 protein. The top ten hold around 20% of the sample, which has around 360,000 distinct CDR3 sequences, roughly 16% seen once. The same data also contributed to another study, on T cells in Graves' hyperthyroidism and ophthalmopathy.

Sample: peripheral blood mononuclear cells (PBMCs), taken at new diagnosis, from a patient treated with antithyroid drugs. The receptor source for this set is a woman in her late teens or twenties with Graves disease. Each CDR3 is given with its conserved first and last residue. The order of the fields is CDR3 protein, CDR3 DNA, clone size, D gene, V gene, J gene. The D gene is left open where the match is weak. Rows give clone size only sometimes, using once, few, many, or a class for an expanded clone.

CATSTWGPSGSYNEQFF	TGTGCCACCAGCACTTGGGGTCCTAGCGGGAGCTACAATGAGCAGTTCTTC	.	TRBD2	TRBV15	TRBJ2-1
CASSHLSVIYEQYF	TGTGCCAGCAGCCATTTATCAGTGATCTACGAGCAGTACTTC	many	.	TRBV3-1	TRBJ2-7
CARSNPGGLSYNEQFF	TGTGCCCGAAGCAACCCAGGGGGCCTCTCCTACAATGAGCAGTTCTTC	many	TRBD1	TRBV30	TRBJ2-1
CASSQVWDRGSSGNTIYF	TGTGCCAGCAGCCAAGTGTGGGACAGGGGCTCCTCTGGAAACACCATATATTTT	few	TRBD1	TRBV3-1	TRBJ1-3
CASSVTPSGGEETQYF	TGTGCCAGCAGCGTCACCCCGTCAGGAGGGGAAGAGACCCAGTACTTC	.	.	TRBV9	TRBJ2-5
CASSGNSNSYNEQFF	TGTGCCAGTAGTGGAAACAGTAACTCCTACAATGAGCAGTTCTTC	.	.	TRBV19	TRBJ2-1
CASSFVGRGDQPQHF	TGTGCCAGCAGTTTTGTCGGCAGGGGCGATCAGCCCCAGCATTTT	.	.	TRBV28	TRBJ1-5
CASSTNQETQYF	TGTGCCAGCAGCACAAACCAAGAGACCCAGTACTTC	many	.	TRBV7-9	TRBJ2-5
CASIRGANTGELFF	TGTGCCAGTATCAGGGGCGCGAACACCGGGGAGCTGTTTTTT	few	.	TRBV19	TRBJ2-2
CASHTSGGVNEQFF	TGTGCCAGTCACACTAGCGGGGGCGTCAATGAGCAGTTCTTC	many	TRBD2	TRBV6-1	TRBJ2-1
CASTVGTLAKNIQYF	TGTGCCAGCACTGTCGGAACTTTAGCCAAAAACATTCAGTACTTC	.	.	TRBV2	TRBJ2-4
CASSQEKASGSYEQYF	TGTGCCAGCAGCCAGGAGAAGGCTAGCGGGAGCTACGAGCAGTACTTC	.	TRBD2	TRBV4-2	TRBJ2-7
CASSRQGQQETQYF	TGTGCCAGCTCACGCCAGGGCCAACAAGAGACCCAGTACTTC	many	.	TRBV18	TRBJ2-5
CASSYSARNTEAFF	TGTGCCAGCAGTTACTCGGCAAGGAACACTGAAGCTTTCTTT	many	.	TRBV6-5	TRBJ1-1
CASSKEGTSNQPQHF	TGTGCCAGCAGCAAGGAGGGGACTAGCAATCAGCCCCAGCATTTT	.	.	TRBV9	TRBJ1-5
CASSRGQSNTGELFF	TGCGCCAGCAGCCGGGGACAGTCGAACACCGGGGAGCTGTTTTTT	.	TRBD1	TRBV5-1	TRBJ2-2
CASSEYGGNQPQHF	TGTGCCAGCAGTGAATATGGGGGCAATCAGCCCCAGCATTTT	many	.	TRBV2	TRBJ1-5
CSPQGASYNEQFF	TGCAGCCCCCAAGGGGCCTCCTACAATGAGCAGTTCTTC	.	.	TRBV20-1	TRBJ2-1
CASSPDWRGYGYTF	TGTGCCAGCAGCCCGGACTGGAGAGGGTATGGCTACACCTTC	.	.	TRBV5-5	TRBJ1-2
CASTSGGANEKLFF	TGTGCCAGCACCTCAGGTGGGGCTAATGAAAAACTGTTTTTT	.	.	TRBV3-1	TRBJ1-4
CASTKAGGSTDTQYF	TGTGCCAGCACCAAGGCGGGAGGAAGCACAGATACGCAGTATTTT	many	TRBD2	TRBV13	TRBJ2-3
CASSFGDSPTYEQYF	TGTGCCAGCAGCTTTGGGGACTCCCCGACCTACGAGCAGTACTTC	many	.	TRBV5-6	TRBJ2-7
CASSYRVGSYEQYF	TGTGCCAGCAGTTACAGGGTTGGGTCCTACGAGCAGTACTTC	many	.	TRBV12-3/TRBV12-4	TRBJ2-7